This T cell receptor beta chain came from a study of blood T cell repertoires in COVID-19. Looking at the study overall: T cells, B-cell-depleted T cells, or PBMCs supplied cDNA or gDNA.

Seattle patient enrollment occurred during active infection, with longitudinal follow-up thereafter. Produced via immunoSEQ multiplex PCR; TCRdb's table is partial and in-frame only. The sample includes roughly 130,000 clones, about nine tenths of them seen just once. V was pared by 0 bases and J by 5 bases, with 16 bases between. Germline V CDR1 and CDR2: KGHSH, LQKENI. The CDR3 covers 16 residues. The chain links TRBV18 to TRBJ1-1; a possible D gene is TRBD1 (5 bases). The receptor was derived from a man aged 60 to 69 with COVID-19, enrolled during active disease. The specimen sequenced was peripheral blood. The CDR3 bases are TGTGCCAGCTCACCACCGTACCGGGGCGCGGGGACTGAAGCTTTCTTT. It codes for CASSPPYRGAGTEAFF.